Detailed here is one T cell receptor (beta chain). V shed 0 bases and J shed 7 bases, with 7 bases lying between them. Germline V gene lookup returns CDR1 LGHNT and CDR2 FRNRAP. The CDR3 covers 13 residues. This specimen comes from a study of blood T cells in healthy people across ages. The authors ran a second PCR of about 6 to 11 cycles using a sample-barcoded 5' primer and a J-beta primer mix. TCRdb re-called the 5' RACE reads with MiXCR, one entry per CDR3 protein. The sample lists about 800,000 distinct CDR3 sequences; over 45% were seen once. The receptor comes from a man aged 30 to 39 in good health. Sequencing was carried out using blood. The chain has TRBV12-5 and TRBJ2-1; D uncertain. The CDR3 coding sequence is TGTGCTAGTGGTTTGGTACGTGGGAATGAGCAGTTCTTC. Translating it yields CASGLVRGNEQFF. The full variable domain, in which reference TRBV12-5 and TRBJ2-1 provide the parts outside the CDR3, is DARVTQTPRHKVTEMGQEVTMRCQPILGHNTVFWYRQTMMQGLELLAYFRNRAPLDDSGMPKDRFSAEMPDATLATLKIQPSEPRDSAVYFCASGLVRGNEQFFGPGTRLTVL.